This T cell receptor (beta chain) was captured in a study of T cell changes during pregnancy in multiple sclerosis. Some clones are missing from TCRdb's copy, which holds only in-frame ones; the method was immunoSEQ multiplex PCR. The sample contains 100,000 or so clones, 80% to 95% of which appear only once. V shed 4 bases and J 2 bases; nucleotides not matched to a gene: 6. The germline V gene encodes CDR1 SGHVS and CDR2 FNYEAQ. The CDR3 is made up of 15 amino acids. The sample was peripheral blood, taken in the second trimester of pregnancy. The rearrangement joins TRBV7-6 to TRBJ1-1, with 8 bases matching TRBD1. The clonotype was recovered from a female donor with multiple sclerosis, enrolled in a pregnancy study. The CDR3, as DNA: TGTGCCAGCAGCTCCTCACAGGGGGTCAACACTGAAGCTTTCTTT. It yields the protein CASSSSQGVNTEAFF. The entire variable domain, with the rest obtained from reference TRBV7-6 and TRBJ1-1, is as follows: GAGVSQSPRYKVTKRGQDVALRCDPISGHVSLYWYRQALGQGPEFLTYFNYEAQQDKSGLPNDRFSAERPEGSISTLTIQRTEQRDSAMYRCASSSSQGVNTEAFFGQGTRLTVV.